This entry lists 7 T cell receptor beta chains sequenced from one sample in a study of T cell responses to AZD1222 COVID-19 vaccine. This table comes from immunoSEQ multiplex PCR, and its TCRdb copy is limited to in-frame clones, with some not included. The repertoire holds roughly 100,000 clones, with more than 85% as singletons. The sample was peripheral blood, taken on day 0 of AZD1222 vaccination. Receptors originate from an adult in good health.

The chain employs TRBV2 and TRBJ2-5, with D uncertain. Looked up from germline, CDR1 is SNHLY and CDR2 is FYNNEI. V gave up 5 bases and J gave up 3 bases, with 7 bases separating them. CDR3 length equals 12 residues. The CDR3 DNA sequence: TGTGCCAGCAGTCTTCAAAAAGAGACCCAGTACTTC. This encodes CASSLQKETQYF. Combining the CDR3 with reference TRBV2 and TRBJ2-5 gives the whole variable domain EPEVTQTPSHQVTQMGQEVILRCVPISNHLYFYWYRQILGQKVEFLVSFYNNEISEKSEIFDDQFSVERPDGSNFTLKIRSTKLEDSAMYFCASSLQKETQYFGPGTRLLVL.

The chain carries TRBV6-1 and TRBJ2-1, with 9 positions matching TRBD2. V shed 1 base, J shed 5 bases, and the junction held 0 bases outside the gene matches. The length of the CDR3 is 14 residues. Germline-derived CDR1 and CDR2 are MNHNS and SASEGT. As DNA, the CDR3 is TGTGCCAGCAGTGAAGGACTAGCGGACAATGAGCAGTTCTTC. It codes for CASSEGLADNEQFF.

The genes are TRBV5-4 and TRBJ2-7, with D possibly matching TRBD1 (7 bases). The CDR3 consists of 14 residues. Trimming took off 0 bases at V and 6 bases at J, with 13 bases between the two ends. CDR1 and CDR2 from the germline V gene are SGHNT and YYREEE (reference sequence). CDR3 loop: CASSLVAQGGEQYF. The CDR3 nucleotides are TGTGCCAGCAGCTTGGTAGCGCAGGGGGGCGAGCAGTACTTC. The whole variable domain, filled in from reference TRBV5-4 and TRBJ2-7, reads ETGVTQSPTHLIKTRGQQVTLRCSSQSGHNTVSWYQQALGQGPQFIFQYYREEENGRGNFPPRFSGLQFPNYSSELNVNALELDDSALYLCASSLVAQGGEQYFGPGTRLTVT.

The V gene is TRBV18, the J gene TRBJ2-7; possibly TRBD2 for D (5 bases). This CDR3 comprises 12 residues. Germline CDR1 and CDR2: KGHSH and LQKENI. V lost 5 bases and J lost 2, with 7 bases in between. For the CDR3, the DNA is TGTGCCAGCTCAGCGGGCACCTACGAGCAGTACTTC. Translated: CASSAGTYEQYF.

The rearrangement joins TRBV25-1 to TRBJ1-2; possible D gene TRBD1, 5 bases. The germline V gene has CDR1 MGHDK and CDR2 SYGVNS. Trimming stripped 6 bases from V and 2 bases from J, with 10 bases between. CDR3 length: 13 residues. The CDR3, as DNA: TGTGCCAGCAGGTCGGGGGACAACTATGGCTACACCTTC. Translating gives CASRSGDNYGYTF.

The V call is TRBV29-1, the J call TRBJ1-2; TRBD1 might be the D (5 bases). Trimming removed 3 bases from V and 7 bases from J, with 15 bases in between. The CDR3 spans 13 residues. The germline gives CDR1 SQVTM, CDR2 ANQGSEA. The CDR3 reads CSVDGTDGGGYTF. The CDR3 DNA reads TGCAGCGTTGACGGGACGGACGGCGGTGGCTACACCTTC.

The rearrangement links TRBV28 to TRBJ2-1; 7 bases align to TRBD1. J lost 6 bases, V lost 6 bases, and 14 bases had no gene match. The CDR3 is 16 amino acids. The V gene's germline CDR1 is MDHEN and CDR2 SYDVKM. The CDR3 loop reads CASSLNRGPNRNEQFF. CDR3 DNA: TGTGCCAGCAGCCTCAACAGGGGCCCAAATCGCAATGAGCAGTTCTTC.